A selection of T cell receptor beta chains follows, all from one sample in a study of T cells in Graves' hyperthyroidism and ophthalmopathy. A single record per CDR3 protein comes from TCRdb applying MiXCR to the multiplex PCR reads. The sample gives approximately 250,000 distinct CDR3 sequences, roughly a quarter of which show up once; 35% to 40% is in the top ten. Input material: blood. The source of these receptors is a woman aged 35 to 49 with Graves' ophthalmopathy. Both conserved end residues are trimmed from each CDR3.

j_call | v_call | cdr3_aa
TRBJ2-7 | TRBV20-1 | SAPPGLTYEQY
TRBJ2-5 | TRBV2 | ASTTGGTFQETQY
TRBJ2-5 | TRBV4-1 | ASSHDSGTGSGLYQETQY
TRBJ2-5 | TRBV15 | ATSNEGAGKTQY
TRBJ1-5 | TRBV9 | ASSVGTGGNQPQH
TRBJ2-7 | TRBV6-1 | ASSADRDVPYEQY
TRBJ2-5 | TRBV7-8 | AGGRGGETQY
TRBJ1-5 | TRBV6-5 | ASRYTESNQPQH
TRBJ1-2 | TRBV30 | AWSVTPTVTYGYT
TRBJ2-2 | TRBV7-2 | ASSLMRANTGELF
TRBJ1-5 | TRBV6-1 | ASRAEGAGHQPQH
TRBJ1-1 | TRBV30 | AWSPQGVANTEAF
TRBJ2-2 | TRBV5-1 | ASSVDLQPGELF
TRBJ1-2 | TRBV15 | ATSRDLGGDGYT
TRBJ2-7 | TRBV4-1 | ASSQDRHEQY
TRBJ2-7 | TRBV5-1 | ASSGGGTASEQY
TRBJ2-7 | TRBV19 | ASSLETGGSYEQY
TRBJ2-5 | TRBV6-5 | ASITETQY
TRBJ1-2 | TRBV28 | ASSLSETYGYT
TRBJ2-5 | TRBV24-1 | ATTHIRDSEETQY
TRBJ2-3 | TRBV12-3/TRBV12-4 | ASSSALEQDTQY
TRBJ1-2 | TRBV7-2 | ASSLAGTGYGYT
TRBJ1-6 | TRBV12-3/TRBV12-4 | ASSLGSNSPLH
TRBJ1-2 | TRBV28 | ASSLSPGPLAGYT
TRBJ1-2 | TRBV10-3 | AISDSRDQGYT
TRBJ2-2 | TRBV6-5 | ASSSRTGGFSGRSTGELF
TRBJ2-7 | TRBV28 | ASSRRELSSYEQY
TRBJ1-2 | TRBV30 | AWSLQGGSVGYT
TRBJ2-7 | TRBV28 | ASSFLPRGSYEQY
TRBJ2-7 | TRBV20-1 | SAERETSYEQY
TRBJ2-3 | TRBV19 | ASSITGTSGSTDTQY
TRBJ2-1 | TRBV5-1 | ASSLVSGSRANEQF
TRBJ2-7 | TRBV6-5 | ASSSRQASSYEQY
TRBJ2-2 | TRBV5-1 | ASSLEGQTGELF
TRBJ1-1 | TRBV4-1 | ASSQVLEWNTEAF
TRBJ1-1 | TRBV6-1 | ASSVREPAF
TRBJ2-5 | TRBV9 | ASSVWDTRGETQY